Here is one T cell receptor (beta chain) with its context. The record originates from a study of control samples from healthy donors and cancer patients. Sequenced by immunoSEQ multiplex PCR; TCRdb stores in-frame clones only, minus some. The repertoire holds fewer than 200,000 clones, 93% seen once, with roughly 4% in the top ten. This CDR3 region has 14 residues. The germline CDR1 and CDR2 sequences are SGHNT and YYREEE (reference sequence). V shed 5 bases and J shed 2 bases, with 11 bases lying between them. The V gene is TRBV5-4, the J gene TRBJ1-3; D is unresolved. Sample: blood. The receptor's source is a woman in her fifties or sixties in good health. The CDR3 DNA is TGTGCCAGCAGTGGAGAGAATCCTGGAAACACCATATATTTT. Translation: CASSGENPGNTIYF.